The entry below gives a single T cell receptor (beta chain) sequence along with its context. Its target is not known. Profiled with immunoSEQ multiplex PCR; TCRdb holds only in-frame clones, not every one. The table has roughly 2,500,000 clones, 80% to 95% seen once. Germline V gene data show CDR1 as SGHRS and CDR2 as YFSETQ. V was trimmed by 2 bases and J by 1 base, leaving 6 bases between them. This CDR3 has 13 residues. These data are taken from a study of shared clonotypes between healthy human individuals. Overall study findings and caveats: Rarefaction showed sorted-subset sequencing was incomplete despite large depth.

The sequence came from a man between 18 and 29 years old in good health. Some clones in this sample may be carry-over from other donors' samples. What was sequenced was naive CD4+ T cells from PBMCs. As to subset: CD45RA+ positively selected. This sequence joins TRBV5-1 and TRBJ1-1; the D is unclear. CDR3 region: CASSLLENTEAFF. The CDR3, as DNA: TGCGCCAGCAGCTTACTGGAGAACACTGAAGCTTTCTTT.